This T cell receptor beta chain originates from a study of T cell responses to AZD1222 COVID-19 vaccine. Sequenced by immunoSEQ multiplex PCR; TCRdb stores in-frame clones only, minus some. The repertoire holds roughly 120,000 clones, with roughly 92% as singletons. This clone was recorded only once. Its antigen is currently unknown. Regarding the study as a whole: Following two doses of AZD1222, Spike-specific TCR breadth and depth rose. The study found vaccine-associated CD4 TCRs spanning spike, dominant at 160-218 and 743-854. Possibly, clonal diversity was underestimated; donors were largely white British and included more females.

The V end lost 4 bases, the J end lost 1 base, and 11 bases lay between the germline ends. Per the germline V gene, CDR1 is MDHEN and CDR2 is SYDVKM. CDR3 length: 14 residues. This clonotype was obtained from an adult who received the AZD1222 COVID-19 vaccine. J is TRBJ2-7 and V is TRBV28, with D perhaps being TRBD1 or TRBD2 (5 bases each). The source material was peripheral blood, sampled 28 days after the second AZD1222 dose. The CDR3 coding sequence is TGTGCCAGCAGTTACCGGGGCCGGTCCTACGAGCAGTACTTC. The encoded protein is CASSYRGRSYEQYF.